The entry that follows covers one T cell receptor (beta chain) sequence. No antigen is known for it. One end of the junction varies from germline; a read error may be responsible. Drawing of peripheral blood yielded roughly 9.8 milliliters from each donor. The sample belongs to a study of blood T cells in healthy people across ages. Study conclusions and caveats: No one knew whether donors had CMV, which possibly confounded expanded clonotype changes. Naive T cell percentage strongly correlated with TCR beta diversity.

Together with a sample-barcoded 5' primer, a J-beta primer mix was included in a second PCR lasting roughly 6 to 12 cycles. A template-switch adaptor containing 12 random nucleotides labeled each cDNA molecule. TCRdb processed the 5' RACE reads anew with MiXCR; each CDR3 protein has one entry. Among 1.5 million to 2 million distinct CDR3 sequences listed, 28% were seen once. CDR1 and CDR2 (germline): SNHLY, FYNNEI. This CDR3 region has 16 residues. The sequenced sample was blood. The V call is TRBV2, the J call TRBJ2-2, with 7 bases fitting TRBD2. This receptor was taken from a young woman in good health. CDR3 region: CASSELLAEYTGERFF. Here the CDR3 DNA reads TGTGCCAGCAGTGAACTCCTAGCGGAATACACCGGGGAGCGGTTTTTT.